This TCR beta chain was identified in a study of CD8+CD57+ T cells in acquired aplastic anemia. Study as a whole: Around 3.2 ug was the average amount of DNA from sorted CD4+ and CD8+ cells. Study-wide results and limits: Both patients and controls carried the same twenty-nine CD8+ CDR3 sequences.

An expansion of CD8+CD57+ cells by flow cytometry had been shown in patients chosen for sequencing. Diagnosis of severe acquired aplastic anemia applied to all patients. Untreated patients provided the blood samples, with no therapy given before sampling. With 4 bases removed from V and 3 bases from J, the gap between germline ends came to 10 bases. The CDR3 covers 12 residues. The V gene's germline CDR1 is SQVTM and CDR2 ANQGSEA. For CDR3 and TCR beta VDJ profiling, genomic DNA was the template used. TCRdb ran MiXCR on the reads and lists one entry per CDR3 protein. This table holds some 92,000 distinct CDR3 sequences, about 67% found once. This clonotype came up a few times. The antigen remains undetermined.

The material sequenced was sorted CD4+, CD8+, or CD8+CD57+ T cells (not recorded which) from PBMCs. The sequence came from a human donor with aplastic anemia. V and J are TRBV29-1 and TRBJ2-7; D is ambiguous. The CDR3 protein is CSVATVYYEQYF. The CDR3, as DNA: TGCAGCGTTGCCACCGTTTACTACGAGCAGTACTTC.